A selection of T cell receptor beta chains follows, all from one sample in a study of blood T cells in healthy people across ages. TCRdb recomputed calls from the 5' RACE reads with MiXCR, one row per CDR3 protein. The sample has approximately 320,000 distinct CDR3 sequences, around 30% seen once. Source material: blood. The receptor set was obtained from a woman between 65 and 79 years old in good health. CDR3s include the opening cysteine and the closing phenylalanine or tryptophan. D genes are given only for firm matches. Clone size is stated in some rows and not others, as once, few, many or a class when expanded.

d_call clone_size j_call v_call cdr3_nt cdr3_aa
NA NA TRBJ2-3 TRBV7-9 TGTGCCAGCAGCTTCGGCCTAGGGAATAAAGCCGCAGATACGCAGTATTTT CASSFGLGNKAADTQYF
TRBD1 many TRBJ1-2 TRBV5-5 TGTGCCAGCAGCTTAGGACAGGGAGACTATGGCTACACCTTC CASSLGQGDYGYTF
NA NA TRBJ1-1 TRBV5-1 TGCGCCAGCAGCTCCGACGGAACTGAAGCTTTCTTT CASSSDGTEAFF
NA NA TRBJ1-1 TRBV10-3 TGTGCCATCAGTGAGCCCCAAAGAACTCGCGGCTCTGAAGCTTTCTTT CAISEPQRTRGSEAFF
NA NA TRBJ2-3 TRBV6-5 TGTGCCAGCAGTTACGAGGGGCGCGGCGGAGGAGATACGCAGTATTTT CASSYEGRGGGDTQYF
NA few TRBJ1-1 TRBV25-1 TGTGCCAGCAGTGAGGGCGAGAGGACTGAAGCTTTCTTT CASSEGERTEAFF
NA NA TRBJ2-1 TRBV5-1 TGCGCCAGCAGCTTTCACTCTGAGCAGTTCTTC CASSFHSEQFF
NA NA TRBJ2-3 TRBV20-1 TGCAGTGCTGAGACTAGGGTATCAGATACGCAGTATTTT CSAETRVSDTQYF
NA NA TRBJ1-6 TRBV7-2 TGTGCCAGCAGCTTTCCCAGGTTTACAGGATCACCCCTCCACTTT CASSFPRFTGSPLHF
NA few TRBJ1-1 TRBV10-2 TGCGCCAGCAGTATCACTGGGGCGGACACTGAAGCTTTCTTT CASSITGADTEAFF
NA NA TRBJ2-4 TRBV28 TGTGCCAGCAGGGCTGCGGCCAAAAACATTCAGTACTTC CASRAAAKNIQYF
NA few TRBJ1-2 TRBV20-1 TGCAGTGCTCCCACCGTCCCTGGCTACACCTTC CSAPTVPGYTF
TRBD2 few TRBJ2-3 TRBV29-1 TGCAGCGTAGCACGGACTAGCGGACCCACAGATACGCAGTATTTT CSVARTSGPTDTQYF
NA few TRBJ2-5 TRBV5-1 TGCGCCAGCAGCTCAGGGGCGCCCCAAGAGACCCAGTACTTC CASSSGAPQETQYF
TRBD2 few TRBJ2-5 TRBV5-5 TGTGCCAGCAGCGGGGGACTAGCGGGAGGTCCGTACCAAGAGACCCAGTACTTC CASSGGLAGGPYQETQYF
TRBD2 few TRBJ2-1 TRBV29-1 TGCAGCGTTGAAGGGCTAGCGGGAGGAGGCAATGAGCAGTTCTTC CSVEGLAGGGNEQFF
NA few TRBJ1-5 TRBV10-3 TGTGCCATCAGTGAGTCGATTTCGGCACCTAGCAATCAGCCCCAGCATTTT CAISESISAPSNQPQHF
NA NA TRBJ2-6 TRBV7-3 TGTGCCAGCAGTCCCGTAGGGGGGGCCAACGTCCTGACTTTC CASSPVGGANVLTF
TRBD2 few TRBJ2-5 TRBV4-2 TGTGCCAGCAGCCAAGGCCCGGGAGGGATACAAGAGACCCAGTACTTC CASSQGPGGIQETQYF
NA many TRBJ2-7 TRBV29-1 TGCAGCGTTGAGACAGACTCCTACGAGCAGTACTTC CSVETDSYEQYF
TRBD2 many TRBJ2-1 TRBV7-8 TGTGCCGGGCGGGGGACTAGCGGGACGAATGAGCAGTTCTTC CAGRGTSGTNEQFF
NA few TRBJ2-7 TRBV10-3 TGTGCCATCAGGGGGGCCCGACGGGGCGAGCAGTACTTC CAIRGARRGEQYF
NA NA TRBJ2-3 TRBV9 TGTGCCAGCAGCGTAGCGGGAGTGCTAGATACGCAGTATTTT CASSVAGVLDTQYF
TRBD2 many TRBJ2-4 TRBV2 TGTGCCAGCAAGCAACAAACGGGACTAGCGGGAGGATCAAACATTCAGTACTTC CASKQQTGLAGGSNIQYF
TRBD2 NA TRBJ2-7 TRBV12-3/TRBV12-4 TGTGCCAGCCTCCCTAGCGGGAAGAGCTCCTACGAGCAGTACTTC CASLPSGKSSYEQYF
TRBD1 few TRBJ2-7 TRBV6-2/TRBV6-3 TGTGCCAGCAGACGGGGACAGGGCGTTCCCTACGAGCAGTACTTC CASRRGQGVPYEQYF
TRBD1 NA TRBJ2-2 TRBV28 TGTGCCAGCAGTTTGGACAGGGGGAACACCGGGGAGCTGTTTTTT CASSLDRGNTGELFF
NA few TRBJ1-2 TRBV28 TGTGCCACACAGAAGAGTAACTATGGCTACACCTTC CATQKSNYGYTF
TRBD1 NA TRBJ1-1 TRBV29-1 TGCAGCGGCTATGACAGGGGAGGACCGAGCACTGAAGCTTTCTTT CSGYDRGGPSTEAFF